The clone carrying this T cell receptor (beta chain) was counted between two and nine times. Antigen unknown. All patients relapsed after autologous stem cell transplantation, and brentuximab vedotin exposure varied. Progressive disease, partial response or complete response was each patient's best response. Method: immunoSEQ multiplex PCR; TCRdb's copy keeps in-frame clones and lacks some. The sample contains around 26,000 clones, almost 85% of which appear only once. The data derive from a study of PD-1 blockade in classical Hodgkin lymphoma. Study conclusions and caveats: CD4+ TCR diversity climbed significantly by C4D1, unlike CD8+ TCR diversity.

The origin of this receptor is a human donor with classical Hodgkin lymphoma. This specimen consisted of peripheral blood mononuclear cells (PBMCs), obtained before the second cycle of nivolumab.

DNA of the CDR3: TGCGCCAGCAGCCAAGGACCGGGACAGGGAAGAGAGCAGTACTTC. Protein: CASSQGPGQGREQYF. The chain is built from TRBV4-1 and TRBJ2-7; 9 positions agree with TRBD1. V shed 1 base, J shed 7 bases, and the junction held 8 bases outside the gene matches. The CDR3 length is 15 residues. Germline CDR1 reads MGHRA; CDR2 reads YSYEKL.